Listed below are T cell receptor beta chains from one sample, sequenced in a study of vaccination and CD4 T cells after COVID-19. TCRdb re-derived calls from the PCR reads in MiXCR, one entry per CDR3 protein. This repertoire shows 11,000 or so distinct CDR3 sequences, around 50% found once; its top ten account for about 9.5%. These TCRs' antigens remain unknown. The sequencing input was CD4+ T cells from blood, cultured in vitro. The receptors come from a human donor who had recovered from COVID-19. Both conserved end residues are part of each CDR3. The D gene is left open where the match is weak. Size tells how often a clone was seen (once, few, many) or the class of an expanded clone, and some rows leave it out.

j_call clone_size d_call v_call cdr3_aa cdr3_nt
TRBJ2-5 few . TRBV15 CATSSGLGRVFDTQYF TGTGCCACCAGCAGCGGATTGGGGCGAGTGTTTGACACCCAGTACTTC
TRBJ1-2 few . TRBV5-8 CASRALGRGSYTF TGTGCCAGCAGGGCCCTTGGACGCGGGAGCTACACCTTC
TRBJ2-1 . TRBD2 TRBV11-2 CASSFLGGRSYNEQFF TGTGCCAGCAGTTTCCTCGGGGGGAGGTCCTACAATGAGCAGTTCTTC
TRBJ1-5 . . TRBV27 CASSSLNLILNSNQPQHF TGTGCCAGCAGTTCCCTTAATCTTATTCTTAATAGCAATCAGCCCCAGCATTTT
TRBJ2-2 few TRBD2 TRBV6-2/TRBV6-3 CASRPTSGRPPSTGELFF TGTGCCAGCAGACCGACTAGCGGGAGGCCCCCTAGCACCGGGGAGCTGTTTTTT
TRBJ2-5 . . TRBV7-8 CASSLVVRTQYF TGTGCCAGCAGCTTAGTAGTAAGGACCCAGTACTTC
TRBJ2-3 . . TRBV7-9 CASSLVPRGDTQYF TGTGCCAGCAGCTTAGTGCCTCGCGGGGATACGCAGTATTTT
TRBJ2-2 few TRBD2 TRBV7-9 CASSSHTPTSGRLVTGELFF TGTGCCAGCAGCTCCCATACCCCGACTAGCGGGAGACTCGTCACCGGGGAGCTGTTTTTT
TRBJ1-2 few . TRBV7-2 CASSLSPEGIRGYGYTF TGTGCCAGCAGCTTATCGCCCGAGGGGATTCGAGGTTATGGCTACACCTTC
TRBJ1-1 . . TRBV7-9 CASVGQGNTEAFF TGTGCCAGCGTCGGGCAGGGAAACACTGAAGCTTTCTTT
TRBJ1-5 . . TRBV4-1 CASSQETFRGNQPQHF TGCGCCAGCAGCCAAGAAACTTTCAGGGGCAATCAGCCCCAGCATTTT
TRBJ2-1 . . TRBV12-3/TRBV12-4 CASSLYEQFF TGTGCCAGCAGTTTATATGAGCAGTTCTTC
TRBJ2-7 . TRBD1 TRBV19 CASSMGQGTIYEQYF TGTGCCAGTAGTATGGGACAGGGGACAATCTACGAGCAGTACTTC
TRBJ2-6 . . TRBV20-1 CSARNLPGTATGANVLTF TGCAGTGCTAGAAATCTCCCAGGGACCGCGACTGGGGCCAACGTCCTGACTTTC
TRBJ2-2 . . TRBV7-2 CASTTDTGELFF TGTGCCAGCACCACCGACACCGGGGAGCTGTTTTTT
TRBJ1-5 . . TRBV6-1 CASSLNQPQHF TGTGCCAGCAGTCTCAATCAGCCCCAGCATTTT